This entry concerns a single T cell receptor (beta chain). Its cognate antigen is unknown. This sample is drawn from a study of T-cell memory formation after mild COVID-19. TCRdb ran MiXCR on the 5' RACE reads and lists one entry per CDR3 protein. The sample carries about 280,000 distinct CDR3 sequences, approximately 8% recorded once. Points from the study as a whole: The appearance of some responding clones in pre-infection memory suggested that cross-reactive memory joined. CD4+ contracting clones lay mainly in CM and EM, CD8+ ones in EMRA. Nothing confirmed that second-wave clones peaking on day 37 were specific for SARS-CoV-2.

Germline CDR1 DFQATT, CDR2 SNEGSKA (reference sequence). The CDR3 loop spans 14 amino acids. The V end was cut by 6 bases, the J end by 4 bases, with 18 bases between. This sequence originates from a man between 18 and 29 years old who had mild COVID-19 (a few samples of this study predate the infection). Cell type and time point are not known. Sequenced sample: PBMCs or a T cell subset sorted from them (not recorded which). The genes are TRBV20-1 and TRBJ2-5; D is possibly TRBD1 or TRBD2 (6 bases each). The CDR3 sequence: CSARRGVARETQYF. As DNA, the CDR3 is TGCAGTGCCCGAAGGGGGGTGGCCCGAGAGACCCAGTACTTC.